A single sample gave rise to the 21 T cell receptor beta chains below, sequenced in a study of blood T cell repertoires in COVID-19. Generated by immunoSEQ multiplex PCR, the TCRdb table keeps only in-frame clones and is missing some. The sample carries 120,000 to 150,000 clones, about nine tenths recorded once. Sequenced sample: peripheral blood. These receptors originate from a human donor in a cohort sampled during active COVID-19.

The J gene is TRBJ1-6, the V gene TRBV4-3; TRBD1 aligns across 7 bases. Germline CDR1 LGHNA, CDR2 YSLEER. Trimming at V came to 0 bases and at J to 7 bases, leaving 6 bases not matched to a gene. The CDR3 sequence is 16 residues long. The chain's CDR3 is CASSQDQGQINSPLHF. Written as DNA, the CDR3 is TGCGCCAGCAGCCAAGATCAGGGACAGATCAATTCACCCCTCCACTTT.

This chain links TRBV4-1 with TRBJ1-2, with a possible D match to TRBD1 (6 bases). The CDR3 spans 15 residues. V shed 6 bases and J shed 3 bases, with 17 bases lying between them. Germline V gene lookup returns CDR1 MGHRA and CDR2 YSYEKL. Written as DNA, the CDR3 is TGCGCCAGCAGGCCTTTAGGGGGAAGGGACTATGGCTACACCTTC. Its translation is CASRPLGGRDYGYTF.

CDR3 in amino acids: CASSLGVSIQGDYEQYF. The CDR3 DNA follows: TGTGCCAGCAGCTTAGGCGTCTCAATACAGGGGGACTACGAGCAGTACTTC. The chain combines TRBV11-2 with TRBJ2-7, with 8 bases identical to TRBD1. This CDR3 has 17 amino acids. CDR1 SGHAT and CDR2 FQNNGV come from the germline V gene. The V gene end was trimmed by 1 base and the J gene end by 3 bases; junction bases not matched to a gene: 11.

The chain links TRBV9 to TRBJ2-1, with TRBD2 as a possible D gene (6 bases). Germline values: CDR1 SGDLS, CDR2 YYNGEE. The CDR3 contains 15 residues. Trimming left V 0 bases short and J 7 bases short, with 14 bases between. This chain's CDR3 is CASSVVNGGINEQFF. CDR3 sequence (DNA): TGTGCCAGCAGCGTAGTAAACGGGGGAATAAATGAGCAGTTCTTC.

The chain is built from TRBV7-3 and TRBJ2-3; D not resolved. Germline lookup yields CDR1 SGHTA and CDR2 FQGTGA. Trimming took 2 bases from V and 0 from J, leaving 6 bases between them. There are 14 residues in the CDR3. CDR3 protein: CASSLALSTDTQYF. CDR3 DNA: TGTGCCAGCAGCTTAGCGCTGAGCACAGATACGCAGTATTTT.

This sequence joins TRBV2 and TRBJ1-5; 7 bases are a match to TRBD1. Germline V lookup: CDR1 SNHLY, CDR2 FYNNEI. There are 15 residues in the CDR3. V was clipped by 5 bases and J by 0 bases; unmatched bases: 4. CDR3 loop: CASSLQGHSNQPQHF. In DNA form, the CDR3 reads TGTGCCAGCAGTTTACAGGGGCATAGCAATCAGCCCCAGCATTTT.

The J gene is TRBJ2-5, the V gene TRBV12-5; TRBD2 matches 7 bases. CDR3 length equals 15 residues. The V segment lost 6 bases and the J segment 2 bases; nucleotides outside the gene matches: 9. Germline loops: CDR1 LGHNT, CDR2 FRNRAP. Written as DNA, the CDR3 is TGTGCTAGTGGCTTGAGGGAGCGGGATCAAGAGACCCAGTACTTC. The encoded protein is CASGLRERDQETQYF.

To note about this clone: This specimen includes other DNA sequences encoding the same CDR3. This chain uses TRBV15 with TRBJ1-2; TRBD1 is a possible D gene (5 bases). Germline V lookup: CDR1 LNHNV, CDR2 YYDKDF (reference sequence). CDR3 length: 13 amino acids. Trimming took 0 bases from V and 6 from J, leaving 8 bases between them. The CDR3 nucleotides are TGTGCCACCAGCAGAGAAGAAGGGGATGGCTACACCTTC. Its protein is CATSREEGDGYTF.

This clone appeared a single time. This sequence joins TRBV6-4 and TRBJ2-7; 8 nucleotides line up with TRBD2. The CDR3 is 14 residues long. Germline V gene lookup returns CDR1 MRHNA and CDR2 SNTAGT. The ends lost 6 bases at V and 4 bases at J; junction bases unmatched: 8. In DNA form, the CDR3 reads TGTGCCAGCAGCCCCGGACTAGCTCGGTACGAGCAGTACTTC. It encodes CASSPGLARYEQYF.

A single count supports this clone. The rearrangement joins TRBV20-1 to TRBJ1-2, with D maybe TRBD1 (5 bases). Germline loops: CDR1 DFQATT, CDR2 SNEGSKA (reference sequence). V was shortened by 3 bases and J by 6 bases, with 20 bases between the two germline ends. CDR3 length equals 15 residues. CDR3 nucleotides: TGCAGTGCTAGTTTAGCGGGGCGCTTCCTGAATGGCTACACCTTC. It specifies CSASLAGRFLNGYTF.

This clone occurred a few times. V gene TRBV12-3 or TRBV12-4 combines with J gene TRBJ1-2; D remains unclear. The CDR3 has 13 amino acids. V lost 3 bases, J lost 2 bases, and 7 bases lay in between. The CDR3 protein is CASSFTVNYGYTF. For the CDR3, the DNA is TGTGCCAGCAGTTTTACAGTCAACTATGGCTACACCTTC.

The V call is TRBV2, the J call TRBJ2-2; D not certain. The CDR3 runs 14 residues. V was pared by 4 bases and J by 5 bases, with 11 bases between. Germline values: CDR1 SNHLY, CDR2 FYNNEI. Here the CDR3 reads CASSALTRTGELFF. The CDR3 DNA is TGTGCCAGCAGTGCCCTTACTCGGACCGGGGAGCTGTTTTTT.

This chain links TRBV5-4 with TRBJ2-7; 10 positions match TRBD1. From germline, CDR1 is SGHNT and CDR2 YYREEE (reference sequence). The ends lost 5 bases at V and 2 bases at J; junction bases unmatched: 16. CDR3 size: 18 residues. CDR3 bases: TGTGCCAGCAGAAAAGGGGGGACAGGGGAAGGTTCAGCCTACGAGCAGTACTTC. Amino acid sequence: CASRKGGTGEGSAYEQYF.

This clone has just one count. The V and J genes are TRBV19 and TRBJ2-7, with 8 bases fitting TRBD1. Per the germline V gene, CDR1 is LNHDA and CDR2 is SQIVND (reference sequence). This CDR3 region has 17 residues. The ends lost 5 bases at V and 4 bases at J; junction bases unmatched: 16. For the CDR3, the DNA is TGTGCCAGTAGTGTACCCAGTACCGGGACAGGAGGTTACGAGCAGTACTTC. Its translation: CASSVPSTGTGGYEQYF.

The chain has TRBV2 and TRBJ2-3, with D perhaps TRBD1 (5 bases). Germline CDR1 and CDR2: SNHLY and FYNNEI. Trimming took off 8 bases at V and 1 base at J, with 10 bases between the two ends. The CDR3 is 13 residues long. CDR3 protein: CASLKQGTDTQYF. CDR3 DNA: TGTGCCAGCCTCAAACAGGGCACAGATACGCAGTATTTT.

V and J are TRBV7-2 and TRBJ2-7, with TRBD2 matching over 11 bases. After removal of 4 bases from V and 2 bases from J, the junction contained 16 bases not matched to a gene. Germline CDR1 reads SGHTA; CDR2 reads FQGNSA. This CDR3 region has 19 residues. For the CDR3, the DNA is TGTGCCAGCAGCTCAGGCGATGGCCTAGCGGGAGGTTCTCCCTACGAGCAGTACTTC. Residues: CASSSGDGLAGGSPYEQYF. Filled out from reference TRBV7-2 and TRBJ2-7, the complete variable domain reads GAGVSQSPSNKVTEKGKDVELRCDPISGHTALYWYRQSLGQGLEFLIYFQGNSAPDKSGLPSDRFSAERTGGSVSTLTIQRTQQEDSAVYLCASSSGDGLAGGSPYEQYFGPGTRLTVT.

This clone was detected once. J is TRBJ2-1 and V is TRBV29-1, with 9 bases that match TRBD2. CDR3 length: 15 residues. From germline, CDR1 is SQVTM and CDR2 ANQGSEA. J lost 8 bases, V lost 6 bases, and 14 bases had no gene match. The CDR3 nucleotides read TGCAGCGTCCCTTCGTGGGCGGGAGGGTTTTATGAGCAGTTCTTC. Encoded protein: CSVPSWAGGFYEQFF.

This rearrangement joins TRBV21-1 to TRBJ2-7; the D call TRBD1 from the table was never checked on the DNA. TRBV21-1 is an annotated pseudogene. This CDR3 region has 15 residues. The CDR3 DNA sequence: TGTGCCAGCCGCTTCCAGGGCAGGTTGTCGTACGAGCAGTACTTC. Residues: CASRFQGRLSYEQYF.

As for this clone: In the same sample, other DNA sequences code for this CDR3. The CDR3 DNA follows: TGTGCCAGCAGCGTAGGGGCGGGGAGCACAGATACGCAGTATTTT. Protein sequence: CASSVGAGSTDTQYF. The gene calls are TRBV9 and TRBJ2-3; tentative D call: TRBD2 (6 bases). V shed 0 bases and J shed 0 bases, with 8 bases lying between them. The CDR3 totals 15 residues. Germline assignment: CDR1 SGDLS and CDR2 YYNGEE.

Details on this clone: A read error may account for a junction end that differs from germline. This chain connects TRBV7-2 to TRBJ2-7; TRBD2 might be the D (6 bases). The germline gives CDR1 SGHTA, CDR2 FQGNSA. The CDR3 runs to 16 residues. For the CDR3, the DNA is TGTGCCAACAGCTTAAGTCACCTAGCGCGATCCTACGAGCAGTACTTC. This sequence encodes CANSLSHLARSYEQYF. Complete variable domain (other parts from reference TRBV7-2 and TRBJ2-7): GAGVSQSPSNKVTEKGKDVELRCDPISGHTALYWYRQSLGQGLEFLIYFQGNSAPDKSGLPSDRFSAERTGGSVSTLTIQRTQQEDSAVYLCANSLSHLARSYEQYFGPGTRLTVT.

This sequence joins TRBV2 and TRBJ2-3; D may be TRBD1 or TRBD2 (6 bases each). CDR3 length: 14 amino acids. CDR1 is SNHLY and CDR2 is FYNNEI in the germline V gene. The V end was cut by 10 bases, the J end by 0 bases, with 14 bases between. The CDR3 coding sequence is TGTGCCACCAGGGGACTCGCTAGCACAGATACGCAGTATTTT. Protein sequence: CATRGLASTDTQYF.